This T cell receptor beta chain derives from a study of tumor and adjacent non-tumor tissue in lung cancer. V was shortened by 5 bases and J by 5 bases, with 21 bases between the two germline ends. CDR3 length equals 16 residues. CDR1 and CDR2 from the germline V gene are SGHAT and FQNNGV. RNA was extracted from bulk tissue without any cell sorting. Notes on this clonotype: Because the CDR3 is missing its conserved closing phenylalanine or tryptophan, this is likely a read error.

Three rounds of nested PCR, following a modified ARM-PCR protocol, produced the TCRbeta library. MiXCR, applied by TCRdb to the multiplex PCR reads, yields one record per CDR3 protein. In the table there are about 200,000 distinct CDR3 sequences, around 71% of which are singletons. The chain has TRBV11-2 and TRBJ2-5, with D possibly TRBD2 on 6 matching bases. The origin of this receptor is a man aged 55 to 70 with non-small cell lung cancer. Sample: lung tumor tissue. CDR3 coding DNA: TGTGCCAGCAGCGAAGGACTAAGTGGTATCGAGGAGACCCAGTACTGC. Translating gives CASSEGLSGIEETQYC.